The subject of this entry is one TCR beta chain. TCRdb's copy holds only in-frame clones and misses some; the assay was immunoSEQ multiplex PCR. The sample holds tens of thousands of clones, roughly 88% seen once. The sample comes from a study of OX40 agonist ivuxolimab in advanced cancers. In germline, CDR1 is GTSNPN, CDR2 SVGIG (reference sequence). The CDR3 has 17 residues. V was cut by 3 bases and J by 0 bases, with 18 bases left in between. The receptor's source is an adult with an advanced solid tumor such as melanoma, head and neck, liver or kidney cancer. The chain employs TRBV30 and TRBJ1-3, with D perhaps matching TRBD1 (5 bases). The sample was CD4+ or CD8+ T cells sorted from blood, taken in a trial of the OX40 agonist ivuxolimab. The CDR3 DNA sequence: TGTGCCTGGAGCGACCACCCCTGGGGCAACTCTGGAAACACCATATATTTT. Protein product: CAWSDHPWGNSGNTIYF.